The 21 T cell receptor beta chains in this list originate from one sample, sequenced in a study of T-cell reconstitution after alpha-beta-depleted transplantation in children. Preparation of the TCRbeta library used unique molecular identifiers. TCRdb used MiXCR to reprocess the PCR reads, holding one entry per CDR3 protein. The top ten hold about 0.79% of the sample, which has hundreds of thousands of distinct CDR3 sequences, around 12% seen once. Here the sequenced sample was PBMCs, taken before TCRalphabeta/CD19-depleted stem cell transplant. The receptor set was obtained from a girl aged 2 to 9 with congenital amegakaryocytic thrombocytopenia, due to receive a stem cell transplant.

The V call is TRBV10-3, the J call TRBJ2-3; possibly TRBD1 for D (6 bases). Trimming shortened V by 10 bases and J by 0 bases, and 11 bases separated the two germline ends. The CDR3 extends over 13 amino acids. Germline CDR1 and CDR2: ENHRY and SYGVKD. CDR3 protein: CATGQTSTDTQYF. The CDR3 DNA reads as TGTGCCACCGGACAGACTAGCACAGATACGCAGTATTTT.

In regard to this clonotype: One base away lies a much larger clone, so this may be a sequencing read error. The chain has TRBV5-1 and TRBJ2-1; 12 bases map to TRBD2. CDR1 and CDR2 (germline): SGHRS, YFSETQ. With 0 bases clipped from V and 3 bases from J, the junction kept 4 bases outside the gene matches. This CDR3 spans 17 amino acids. The chain's CDR3 is CASSLGASGRVYNEQFF. In DNA, the CDR3 is TGCGCCAGCAGCTTGGGCGCTAGCGGGAGGGTCTACAATGAGCAGTTCTTC.

This clonotype was seen a handful of times. The chain combines TRBV5-1 with TRBJ2-1; a weak D match, TRBD2 (6 bases). This CDR3 is 17 amino acids long. V dropped 3 bases and J dropped 7 bases, with 23 bases sitting between them. The germline V gene has CDR1 SGHRS and CDR2 YFSETQ. CDR3 DNA sequence: TGCGCCAGCAGCTCTCGGGCGGCCAGCGGGCACGCAAATGAGCAGTTCTTC. Its protein is CASSSRAASGHANEQFF.

The chain combines TRBV3-1 with TRBJ2-1, with 7 positions matching TRBD1. With 4 bases clipped from V and 11 bases from J, the junction kept 5 bases outside the gene matches. This CDR3 region has 12 residues. Germline V CDR1 and CDR2: LGHDT, YNNKEL (reference sequence). The CDR3 sequence: CASSPGQPKQFF. In DNA form, the CDR3 reads TGTGCCAGCAGCCCGGGACAGCCGAAGCAGTTCTTC.

The CDR3, as DNA: TGCAGTGCTAGGGGGGAGGGAGGGCCCTACAATGAGCAGTTCTTC. Its translation: CSARGEGGPYNEQFF. This chain connects TRBV20-1 to TRBJ2-1; 7 bases are shared with TRBD2. This CDR3 is 15 amino acids long. V was clipped by 3 bases and J by 2 bases; unmatched bases: 7. The germline V gene has CDR1 DFQATT and CDR2 SNEGSKA (reference sequence).

This clonotype was recorded at least ten times. The genes are TRBV9 and TRBJ1-5; D call uncertain. V lost 0 bases, J lost 5 bases, and 9 bases lay in between. This CDR3 has 14 residues. Germline V CDR1 and CDR2: SGDLS, YYNGEE. The CDR3, as DNA: TGTGCCAGCAGCGTAGCCGGGGAAGATCAGCCCCAGCATTTT. As protein: CASSVAGEDQPQHF.

This clonotype was counted a few times. This sequence joins TRBV29-1 and TRBJ1-5; 9 positions agree with TRBD1. Germline values: CDR1 SQVTM, CDR2 ANQGSEA. CDR3 length equals 13 residues. The V segment lost 4 bases and the J segment 6 bases; nucleotides outside the gene matches: 4. CDR3 residues: CSVGTGVGQPQHF. The CDR3 nucleotides are TGCAGCGTTGGGACAGGGGTAGGTCAGCCCCAGCATTTT. The variable domain in full, completed from reference TRBV29-1 and TRBJ1-5, reads SAVISQKPSRDICQRGTSLTIQCQVDSQVTMMFWYRQQPGQSLTLIATANQGSEATYESGFVIDKFPISRPNLTFSTLTVSNMSPEDSSIYLCSVGTGVGQPQHFGDGTRLSIL.

This clonotype was seen many times. This rearrangement joins TRBV7-9 to TRBJ2-2; no clear D gene. The CDR3 runs to 14 residues. CDR1 SEHNR and CDR2 FQNEAQ come from the germline V gene (reference sequence). With 1 base removed from V and 0 bases from J, the gap between germline ends came to 3 bases. The CDR3 spells CASSLEPNTGELFF. Written as DNA, the CDR3 is TGTGCCAGCAGCTTAGAACCGAACACCGGGGAGCTGTTTTTT.

This clonotype turned up a few times. The chain uses TRBV20-1 and TRBJ2-7; TRBD2 matches at 14 bases. After removal of 0 bases from V and 5 bases from J, the junction contained 15 bases not matched to a gene. This CDR3 region has 19 residues. Per the germline V gene, CDR1 is DFQATT and CDR2 is SNEGSKA (reference sequence). The CDR3 here is CSARDTSGTSGRALNEQYF. Here the CDR3 DNA reads TGCAGTGCTAGAGACACATCCGGGACTAGCGGGAGAGCTCTCAACGAGCAGTACTTC.

The sample holds a few counts of this clonotype. This rearrangement joins TRBV5-6 to TRBJ2-1; D is unresolved. Germline CDR1 reads SGHDT; CDR2 reads YYEEEE. Trimming shortened V by 4 bases and J by 8 bases, and 16 bases separated the two germline ends. The CDR3 length is 14 residues. CDR3 amino acids: CASSSYTDWDEQFF. The CDR3 DNA is TGTGCCAGCAGCAGTTACACCGATTGGGATGAGCAGTTCTTC.

This clonotype was seen repeatedly, ten times or more. The J gene is TRBJ2-7, the V gene TRBV20-1, with TRBD2 as a possible D gene (5 bases). The V end lost 1 base, the J end lost 7 bases, and 17 bases lay between the germline ends. CDR1 and CDR2 from the germline V gene are DFQATT and SNEGSKA (reference sequence). This CDR3 comprises 14 residues. CDR3 sequence reads: CSARVGGSVREQYF. CDR3 sequence (DNA): TGCAGTGCTAGAGTTGGTGGGAGTGTTCGGGAGCAGTACTTC.

This clonotype was recorded at least ten times. The chain uses TRBV20-1 and TRBJ2-5, with no clear D. V was shortened by 6 bases and J by 3 bases, with 14 bases between the two germline ends. CDR1 and CDR2 (germline): DFQATT, SNEGSKA (reference sequence). The CDR3 has 13 residues. The CDR3 is CSASPQLKETQYF. The CDR3 DNA reads as TGCAGTGCCAGTCCACAGTTAAAAGAGACCCAGTACTTC.

This clonotype was recorded at least ten times. V gene TRBV20-1 combines with J gene TRBJ2-7; possible D gene TRBD2, 6 bases. V lost 2 bases and J 1 base, leaving 12 bases between the germline ends. This CDR3 has 14 amino acids. CDR1 and CDR2 from the germline V gene are DFQATT and SNEGSKA (reference sequence). The CDR3 nucleotides are TGCAGTGCTAGATCGACTAGGTCGTCCTACGAGCAGTACTTC. Translation: CSARSTRSSYEQYF.

As for this clonotype: One end of the junction does not line up with germline, which may come from a read error. J is TRBJ1-2 and V is TRBV6-6; D is undetermined. CDR3 length: 11 amino acids. Germline V gene sequence: CDR1 MNHNY, CDR2 SVGAGI (reference sequence). CDR3 loop: CASSPGYGSTF. Written as DNA, the CDR3 is TGTGCCAGCAGCCCCGGCTATGGCTCCACCTTC.

This clonotype was recorded many times. This chain joins TRBV20-1 and TRBJ2-1; D is uncertain. Trimming pared 0 bases from V and 3 bases from J, leaving 6 bases between. The CDR3 is made up of 13 amino acids. Germline V gives CDR1 DFQATT, CDR2 SNEGSKA (reference sequence). This CDR3 is CSARETNYNEQFF. Here the CDR3 DNA reads TGCAGTGCTAGAGAGACAAACTACAATGAGCAGTTCTTC.

This clonotype came up many times. This chain links TRBV4-1 with TRBJ2-3; D may be TRBD2 (6 bases). Per germline, CDR1 MGHRA and CDR2 YSYEKL. CDR3 length equals 13 residues. Trimming stripped 5 bases from V and 6 bases from J, with 12 bases between. CDR3 sequence (DNA): TGCGCCAGCAGCGACGGACTAAGGGATACGCAGTATTTT. Translated: CASSDGLRDTQYF.

The chain is built from TRBV15 and TRBJ2-7, with D perhaps matching TRBD2 (5 bases). V lost 8 bases to trimming and J lost 1 base, with 12 bases between them. Germline loops: CDR1 LNHNV, CDR2 YYDKDF (reference sequence). This CDR3 is 13 amino acids long. The CDR3 protein is CATRADPSYEQYF. The CDR3 coding sequence is TGTGCCACCCGAGCGGACCCATCCTACGAGCAGTACTTC.

This rearrangement joins TRBV12-3 or TRBV12-4 to TRBJ2-3; either TRBD1 or TRBD2 may supply D (6 bases each). This CDR3 contains 15 residues. The V and J ends lost 5 bases and 1 base respectively, with 13 bases between them. The CDR3 sequence: CASSVGGQGTDTQYF. The CDR3 nucleotides are TGTGCCAGCAGTGTGGGGGGACAAGGCACAGATACGCAGTATTTT.

The table lists this clonotype with a few counts. V is TRBV15 and J is TRBJ1-4; possibly TRBD1 for D (6 bases). Germline-derived CDR1 and CDR2 are LNHNV and YYDKDF (reference sequence). Deletions cut 3 bases from V and 8 bases from J, with 19 bases between. This CDR3 region has 16 residues. The CDR3 DNA reads as TGTGCCACCAGCAGTGTACCAGGGGTTGTTGGCGAAAAACTGTTTTTT. As protein: CATSSVPGVVGEKLFF.

Details on this clonotype: A read error may be the cause here, since a much bigger clone is one base away. The rearrangement joins TRBV25-1 to TRBJ2-3; D possibly corresponds to TRBD2 (5 bases). This CDR3 region has 16 residues. Germline CDR1 is MGHDK and CDR2 is SYGVNS. The CDR3 is CASSALGITGGDSQYF. For the CDR3, the DNA is TGTGCCAGCAGCGCCCTTGGGATAACCGGAGGAGATTCGCAGTATTTT.

This clonotype was recorded many times. The chain has TRBV20-1 and TRBJ2-7; 7 nucleotides align to TRBD2. The trim removed 5 bases at V and 1 base at J, leaving 8 bases unmatched. The CDR3 covers 14 residues. Germline values: CDR1 DFQATT, CDR2 SNEGSKA (reference sequence). The CDR3 DNA reads as TGCAGTGCTCAAGCCGGGGAGGGATCCTACGAGCAGTACTTC. Translated: CSAQAGEGSYEQYF.